What follows are 24 T cell receptor beta chains derived from one specimen sequenced in a study of radiation and T cells in renal cell carcinoma. The table came from immunoSEQ multiplex PCR; TCRdb's copy has only in-frame clones and leaves some out. The sample lists approximately 94,000 clones; about 79% were seen once. Time point specified: baseline pretreatment blood. Sample treatment: 15 Gy SBRT to primary tumor, nephrectomy 4 weeks later. Here the sequenced sample was blood, taken from a patient whose treatment included radiotherapy and nephrectomy. The receptors shown here come from a man aged 60 to 75 with renal cell carcinoma.

The rearrangement uses TRBV14 and TRBJ1-5; 8 bases match TRBD1. The germline V gene encodes CDR1 SGHDN and CDR2 FVKESK. The CDR3 has 13 amino acids. V was pared by 3 bases and J by 12 bases, with 7 bases of the junction left unmatched. The CDR3 bases are TGTGCCAGCAGCCAGCTCACAGGGGGGCACCAGCATTTT. Protein product: CASSQLTGGHQHF.

The V gene is TRBV7-9, the J gene TRBJ1-1; no definite D call. CDR1 and CDR2 from the germline V gene are SEHNR and FQNEAQ (reference sequence). Trimming cost V 0 bases and J 1 base, with 6 bases left between them. The CDR3 loop spans 14 amino acids. The CDR3 protein is CASSLAGKNTEAFF. The CDR3 coding sequence is TGTGCCAGCAGCTTAGCGGGCAAGAACACTGAAGCTTTCTTT. Supplemented by reference TRBV7-9 and TRBJ1-1, the full variable domain reads DTGVSQNPRHKITKRGQNVTFRCDPISEHNRLYWYRQTLGQGPEFLTYFQNEAQLEKSRLLSDRFSAERPKGSFSTLEIQRTEQGDSAMYLCASSLAGKNTEAFFGQGTRLTVV.

This clone was observed once. V is TRBV30 and J is TRBJ1-6; D not resolved. V lost 0 bases and J 8 bases, leaving 2 bases between the germline ends. CDR3 length equals 11 residues. Per germline, CDR1 GTSNPN and CDR2 SVGIG (reference sequence). CDR3 region: CAWSVDSPLHF. The CDR3, as DNA: TGTGCCTGGAGTGTGGATTCACCCCTCCACTTT.

V is TRBV27 and J is TRBJ2-5; no clear D. V was shortened by 0 bases and J by 7 bases, with 9 bases between the two germline ends. In germline, CDR1 is MNHEY, CDR2 SMNVEV (reference sequence). This CDR3 contains 13 residues. CDR3 nucleotides: TGTGCCAGCAGTTTATCCCCGCAAAGGACCCAGTACTTC. It encodes CASSLSPQRTQYF.

The chain carries TRBV4-2 and TRBJ2-4; 7 positions match TRBD2. Per the germline V gene, CDR1 is LGHNA and CDR2 is YNFKEQ. CDR3 size: 15 residues. Trimming took 1 base from V and 3 from J; bases not matched to a gene: 3. The CDR3: CASSQASSGKNIQYF. CDR3 coding DNA: TGTGCCAGCAGCCAAGCGTCTAGCGGCAAAAACATTCAGTACTTC.

This clone came up a few times. The chain joins TRBV7-3 to TRBJ1-2, with 7 bases lining up with TRBD1. CDR3 size: 14 residues. Per the germline V gene, CDR1 is SGHTA and CDR2 is FQGTGA. The J segment lost 5 bases and the V segment lost 4 bases, leaving 7 bases of the junction unmatched. CDR3 DNA sequence: TGTGCCAGCAGCTCACAGGGGCTTGGGTATGGCTACACCTTC. Protein: CASSSQGLGYGYTF.

The chain has TRBV18 and TRBJ2-6, with 10 bases lining up with TRBD1. CDR1 is KGHSH and CDR2 is LQKENI in the germline V gene. The CDR3 is made up of 17 amino acids. Germline trimming cut 1 base from V and 0 bases from J; bases unmatched to any gene: 0. CDR3 region: CASSPRTGGSGANVLTF. The CDR3 coding sequence is TGTGCCAGCTCACCACGGACAGGGGGCTCTGGGGCCAACGTCCTGACTTTC. The whole variable domain, filled in from reference TRBV18 and TRBJ2-6, reads NAGVMQNPRHLVRRRGQEARLRCSPMKGHSHVYWYRQLPEEGLKFMVYLQKENIIDESGMPKERFSAEFPKEGPSILRIQQVVRGDSAAYFCASSPRTGGSGANVLTFGAGSRLTVL.

The chain carries TRBV10-3 and TRBJ2-5; perhaps D is TRBD1 or TRBD2 (5 bases each). Germline V gene sequence: CDR1 ENHRY, CDR2 SYGVKD. The CDR3 spans 13 residues. The V and J ends lost 7 bases and 4 bases respectively, with 13 bases between them. The CDR3 region is CAITGTPGETQYF. In nucleotides, the CDR3 is TGTGCCATCACCGGGACCCCTGGAGAGACCCAGTACTTC.

The gene calls are TRBV11-2 and TRBJ2-5; 9 nucleotides agree with TRBD1. V lost 1 base, J lost 8 bases, and 11 bases stayed unmatched. Germline CDR1 is SGHAT and CDR2 is FQNNGV. The CDR3 length is 16 residues. Here the CDR3 DNA reads TGTGCCAGCAGCTTAGGTCTTCAACAGGGGGCGAACACCCAGTACTTC. Encoded protein: CASSLGLQQGANTQYF.

The chain carries TRBV25-1 and TRBJ2-6; D might be TRBD1 (5 bases). V was pared by 2 bases and J by 2 bases, with 7 bases between. There are 15 residues in the CDR3. Looked up from germline, CDR1 is MGHDK and CDR2 is SYGVNS. The CDR3 spells CASSEEGAGANVLTF. For the CDR3, the DNA is TGTGCCAGCAGTGAAGAAGGGGCTGGGGCCAACGTCCTGACTTTC.

Details on this clone: The same CDR3 also results from other DNA sequences found in this sample. This sequence joins TRBV18 and TRBJ2-7, with D uncertain. With 3 bases removed from V and 3 bases from J, the gap between germline ends came to 6 bases. From germline, CDR1 is KGHSH and CDR2 LQKENI. The CDR3 runs 12 residues. This chain's CDR3 is CASSPLGYEQYF. The CDR3 DNA sequence: TGTGCCAGCTCACCTCTAGGCTACGAGCAGTACTTC.

The rearrangement joins TRBV27 to TRBJ2-1; 10 nucleotides line up with TRBD2. Trimming at V came to 8 bases and at J to 6 bases, leaving 10 bases not matched to a gene. Germline V lookup: CDR1 MNHEY, CDR2 SMNVEV (reference sequence). The CDR3 covers 15 residues. The CDR3 nucleotides read TGTGCCAGCTACCCCGGGACTAGCGTAGTCAATGAGCAGTTCTTC. Protein sequence: CASYPGTSVVNEQFF.

This clone appeared once. This chain links TRBV29-1 with TRBJ1-2, with D perhaps matching TRBD1 (5 bases). The CDR3 is made up of 13 amino acids. CDR1 and CDR2 from the germline V gene are SQVTM and ANQGSEA. With 4 bases removed from V and 0 bases from J, the gap between germline ends came to 9 bases. CDR3 DNA: TGCAGCGTTGGGGACGGCTCTAACTATGGCTACACCTTC. It specifies CSVGDGSNYGYTF.

This clone was counted a few times. This chain joins TRBV5-4 and TRBJ2-7; TRBD2 is a possible D gene (5 bases). CDR1 is SGHNT and CDR2 is YYREEE in the germline V gene (reference sequence). Trimming shortened V by 4 bases and J by 3 bases, and 17 bases separated the two germline ends. The CDR3 is 15 residues long. The CDR3 coding sequence is TGTGCCAGCAGCCCGCAAGAGGGCCCGGGCTACGAGCAGTACTTC. The encoded protein is CASSPQEGPGYEQYF.

The chain carries TRBV19 and TRBJ2-1, with D perhaps matching TRBD1 or TRBD2 (7 bases each). The CDR3 extends over 19 amino acids. The V gene's germline CDR1 is LNHDA and CDR2 SQIVND (reference sequence). Trimming cost V 3 bases and J 6 bases, with 27 bases left between them. The CDR3 bases are TGTGCCAGTAGTATGGGAGGGGGCCAGGATAGGACTTATCTCAATGAGCAGTTCTTC. As protein: CASSMGGGQDRTYLNEQFF. The variable domain in full, completed from reference TRBV19 and TRBJ2-1, reads DGGITQSPKYLFRKEGQNVTLSCEQNLNHDAMYWYRQDPGQGLRLIYYSQIVNDFQKGDIAEGYSVSREKKESFPLTVTSAQKNPTAFYLCASSMGGGQDRTYLNEQFFGPGTRLTVL.

CDR3 DNA: TGTGCCAGTGCTAGAAGGACTAGCGGGAGGTATGAGCAGTTCTTC. It specifies CASARRTSGRYEQFF. V usage is TRBV7-2 and J usage is TRBJ2-1; 14 bases are a match to TRBD2. The CDR3 loop spans 15 amino acids. Germline assignment: CDR1 SGHTA and CDR2 FQGNSA. V shed 9 bases and J 8 bases; nucleotides not matched to a gene: 9. The complete variable domain, with remaining parts taken from reference TRBV7-2 and TRBJ2-1, reads GAGVSQSPSNKVTEKGKDVELRCDPISGHTALYWYRQSLGQGLEFLIYFQGNSAPDKSGLPSDRFSAERTGGSVSTLTIQRTQQEDSAVYLCASARRTSGRYEQFFGPGTRLTVL.

This chain connects TRBV5-1 to TRBJ2-7; the D gene is possibly TRBD2 (5 bases). CDR1 and CDR2 from the germline V gene are SGHRS and YFSETQ. The germline V and J ends were trimmed by 4 bases and 3 bases, with 17 bases remaining between them. The CDR3 is 15 amino acids. The DNA for the CDR3 is TGCGCCAGCAGCCTCACGGGCGGGCAGGACTACGAGCAGTACTTC. Translated: CASSLTGGQDYEQYF.

The V gene is TRBV15, the J gene TRBJ2-7; D may correspond to TRBD1 or TRBD2 (6 bases each). V was clipped by 4 bases and J by 6 bases, with 13 bases between them. The CDR3 length is 13 residues. From germline, CDR1 is LNHNV and CDR2 YYDKDF (reference sequence). The chain's CDR3 is CATSNRAEGEQYF. CDR3 sequence (DNA): TGTGCCACCAGCAACAGGGCGGAGGGCGAGCAGTACTTC.

The genes are TRBV7-9 and TRBJ2-3; D remains ambiguous. V was pared by 1 base and J by 3 bases, with 8 bases between. The CDR3 runs 14 residues. CDR1 is SEHNR and CDR2 is FQNEAQ in the germline V gene (reference sequence). This chain's CDR3 is CASSLDADTDTQYF. The CDR3 nucleotides are TGTGCCAGCAGCTTAGATGCGGATACAGATACGCAGTATTTT.

The rearrangement joins TRBV5-1 to TRBJ1-1; D is uncertain. Deletions cut 0 bases from V and 1 base from J, with 7 bases between. The CDR3 sequence is 14 residues long. Germline V gives CDR1 SGHRS, CDR2 YFSETQ. In DNA, the CDR3 is TGCGCCAGCAGCTTGGCCCTCTCGAACACTGAAGCTTTCTTT. Translating it yields CASSLALSNTEAFF.

This rearrangement joins TRBV4-1 to TRBJ1-1, with 10 bases aligning to TRBD1. The germline CDR1 and CDR2 sequences are MGHRA and YSYEKL. V dropped 2 bases and J dropped 1; count of bases not matched to a gene: 4. The length of the CDR3 is 16 residues. CDR3 loop: CASSQPRTGGNTEAFF. The CDR3 region has the DNA TGCGCCAGCAGCCAACCTCGGACAGGGGGGAACACTGAAGCTTTCTTT.

The genes are TRBV5-1 and TRBJ2-7, with D possibly TRBD1 on 5 matching bases. Germline values: CDR1 SGHRS, CDR2 YFSETQ. CDR3 length equals 13 residues. Trimming removed 1 base from V and 7 bases from J, with 12 bases in between. This chain's CDR3 is CASSLSQGQEQYF. The DNA for the CDR3 is TGCGCCAGCAGCTTGTCGCAGGGTCAAGAGCAGTACTTC.

Here the CDR3 DNA reads TGTGCCAGCAGCGCTCTAGCGGGAGTCCCCAATGAGCAGTTCTTC. Its translation is CASSALAGVPNEQFF. V gene TRBV11-3 combines with J gene TRBJ2-1; 10 nucleotides align to TRBD2. V trimming: 5 bases; J trimming: 6 bases; junction bases outside the gene matches: 7. There are 15 residues in the CDR3. CDR1 is SGHNT and CDR2 is YENEEA in the germline V gene.

The rearrangement joins TRBV5-1 to TRBJ2-5; TRBD1 matches 9 bases. The J call may be mistaken, given a closer DNA end match to TRBJ2-7. This CDR3 has 15 residues. Germline-derived CDR1 and CDR2 are SGHRS and YFSETQ. CDR3 sequence reads: CASSAGQGLSYEQYF. CDR3 DNA sequence: TGCGCCAGCAGCGCGGGACAGGGCCTTAGCTACGAGCAGTACTTC.